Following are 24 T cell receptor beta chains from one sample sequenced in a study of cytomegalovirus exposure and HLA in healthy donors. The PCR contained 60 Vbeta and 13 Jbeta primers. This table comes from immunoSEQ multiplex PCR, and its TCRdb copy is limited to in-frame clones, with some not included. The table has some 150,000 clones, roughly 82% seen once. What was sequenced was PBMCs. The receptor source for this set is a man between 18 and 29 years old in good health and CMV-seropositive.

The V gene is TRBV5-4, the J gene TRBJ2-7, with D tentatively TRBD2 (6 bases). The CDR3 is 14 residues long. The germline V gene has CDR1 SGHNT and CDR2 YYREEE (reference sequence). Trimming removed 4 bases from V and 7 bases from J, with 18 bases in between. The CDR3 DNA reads TGTGCCAGCAGCGGAGGGTTAGGATTGAAGGAGCAGTACTTC. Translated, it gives CASSGGLGLKEQYF.

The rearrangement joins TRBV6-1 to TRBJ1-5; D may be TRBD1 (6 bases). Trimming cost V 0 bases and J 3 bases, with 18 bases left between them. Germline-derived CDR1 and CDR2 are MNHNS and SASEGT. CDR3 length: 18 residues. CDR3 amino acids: CASSEARVGTTFNQPQHF. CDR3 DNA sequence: TGTGCCAGCAGTGAAGCGCGAGTGGGGACAACCTTCAATCAGCCCCAGCATTTT.

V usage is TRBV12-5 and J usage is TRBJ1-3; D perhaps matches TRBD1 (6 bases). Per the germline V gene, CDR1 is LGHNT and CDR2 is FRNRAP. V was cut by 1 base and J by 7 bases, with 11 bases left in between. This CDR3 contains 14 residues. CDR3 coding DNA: TGTGCTAGTGGTTTGGGACAGGAGGCGAACACCATATATTTT. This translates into CASGLGQEANTIYF.

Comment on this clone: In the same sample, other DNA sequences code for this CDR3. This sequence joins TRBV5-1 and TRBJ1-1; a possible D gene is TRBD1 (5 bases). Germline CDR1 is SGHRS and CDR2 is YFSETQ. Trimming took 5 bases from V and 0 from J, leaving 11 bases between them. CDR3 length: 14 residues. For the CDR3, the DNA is TGCGCCAGCAGTCTAGACAGAATGAACACTGAAGCTTTCTTT. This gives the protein CASSLDRMNTEAFF. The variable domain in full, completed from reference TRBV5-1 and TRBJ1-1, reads KAGVTQTPRYLIKTRGQQVTLSCSPISGHRSVSWYQQTPGQGLQFLFEYFSETQRNKGNFPGRFSGRQFSNSRSEMNVSTLELGDSALYLCASSLDRMNTEAFFGQGTRLTVV.

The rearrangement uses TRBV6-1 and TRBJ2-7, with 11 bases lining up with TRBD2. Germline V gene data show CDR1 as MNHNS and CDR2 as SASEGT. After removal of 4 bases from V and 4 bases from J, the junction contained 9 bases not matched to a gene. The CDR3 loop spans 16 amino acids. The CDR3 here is CASSAATSGRSYEQYF. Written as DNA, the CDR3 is TGTGCCAGCAGTGCCGCTACTAGCGGGAGATCGTACGAGCAGTACTTC.

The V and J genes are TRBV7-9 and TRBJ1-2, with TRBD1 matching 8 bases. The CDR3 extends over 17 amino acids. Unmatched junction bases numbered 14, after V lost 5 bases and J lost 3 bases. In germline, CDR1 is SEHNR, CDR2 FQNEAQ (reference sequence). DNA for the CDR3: TGTGCCAGCAGCGTCAGTATCGGGACAGGCGATCACTATGGCTACACCTTC. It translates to CASSVSIGTGDHYGYTF.

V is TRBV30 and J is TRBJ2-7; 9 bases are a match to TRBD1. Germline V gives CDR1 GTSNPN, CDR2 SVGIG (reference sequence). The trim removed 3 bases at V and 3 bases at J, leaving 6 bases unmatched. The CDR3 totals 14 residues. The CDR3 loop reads CAWRRTGGDYEQYF. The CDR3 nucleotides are TGTGCCTGGAGAAGAACAGGGGGCGACTACGAGCAGTACTTC.

The DNA of the CDR3 is TGTGCCAGCAGTTTAAGGGGGAGGGCCGGGCCGTACCAAGAGACCCAGTACTTC. Amino acid sequence: CASSLRGRAGPYQETQYF. The chain uses TRBV27 and TRBJ2-5; TRBD2 is a possible D gene (7 bases). V shed 2 bases and J shed 0 bases, with 19 bases lying between them. This CDR3 comprises 18 residues. Germline lookup yields CDR1 MNHEY and CDR2 SMNVEV (reference sequence).

In DNA, the CDR3 is TGTGCCAGCAGTGGGGACAGGGCTGGGGAGCAGTACTTC. Translating it yields CASSGDRAGEQYF. The genes are TRBV2 and TRBJ2-7, with 9 nucleotides matching TRBD1. The CDR3 sequence is 13 residues long. Germline loops: CDR1 SNHLY, CDR2 FYNNEI. Trimming cost V 4 bases and J 7 bases; bases outside gene matches: 5.

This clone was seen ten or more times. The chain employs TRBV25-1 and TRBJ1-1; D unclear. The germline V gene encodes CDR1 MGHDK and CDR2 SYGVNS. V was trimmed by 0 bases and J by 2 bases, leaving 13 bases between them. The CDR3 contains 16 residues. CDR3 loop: CASSEYSEGTNTEAFF. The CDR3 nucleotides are TGTGCCAGCAGTGAATATAGTGAGGGAACAAACACTGAAGCTTTCTTT.

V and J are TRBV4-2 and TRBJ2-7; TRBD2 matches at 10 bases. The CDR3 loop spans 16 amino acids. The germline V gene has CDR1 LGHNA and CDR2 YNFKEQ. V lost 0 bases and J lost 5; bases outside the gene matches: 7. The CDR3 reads CASSQEPAGGVHEQYF. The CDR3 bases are TGTGCCAGCAGCCAAGAGCCAGCGGGAGGGGTCCACGAGCAGTACTTC.

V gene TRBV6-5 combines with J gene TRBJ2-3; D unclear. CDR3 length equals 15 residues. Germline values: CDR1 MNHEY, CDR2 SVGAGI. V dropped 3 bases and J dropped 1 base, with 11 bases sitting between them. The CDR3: CASSYWATRTDTQYF. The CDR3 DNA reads TGTGCCAGCAGTTATTGGGCCACCCGCACAGATACGCAGTATTTT.

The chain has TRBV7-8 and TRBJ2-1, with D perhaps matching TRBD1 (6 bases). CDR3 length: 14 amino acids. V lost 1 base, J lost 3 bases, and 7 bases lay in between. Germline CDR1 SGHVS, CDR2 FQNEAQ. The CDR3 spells CASSLVGGYNEQFF. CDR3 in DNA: TGTGCCAGCAGCTTAGTAGGGGGCTACAATGAGCAGTTCTTC. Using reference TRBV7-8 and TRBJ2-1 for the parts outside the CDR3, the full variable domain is GAGVSQSPRYKVAKRGQDVALRCDPISGHVSLFWYQQALGQGPEFLTYFQNEAQLDKSGLPSDRFFAERPEGSVSTLKIQRTQQEDSAVYLCASSLVGGYNEQFFGPGTRLTVL.

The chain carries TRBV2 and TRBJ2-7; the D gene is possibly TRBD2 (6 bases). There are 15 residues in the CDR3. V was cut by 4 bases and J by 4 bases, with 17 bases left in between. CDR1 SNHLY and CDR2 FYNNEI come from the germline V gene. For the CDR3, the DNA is TGTGCCAGCAGTGGTAAAGGGACTGGAGCTTACGAGCAGTACTTC. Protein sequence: CASSGKGTGAYEQYF.

DNA for the CDR3: TGTGCCAGCATCGTTAGCGGGGGCTACGAGCAGTACTTC. This sequence encodes CASIVSGGYEQYF. V is TRBV28 and J is TRBJ2-7; the match to TRBD2 covers 9 bases. V gave up 7 bases and J gave up 3 bases; unmatched junction bases: 4. This CDR3 spans 13 amino acids. Germline CDR1 and CDR2: MDHEN and SYDVKM.

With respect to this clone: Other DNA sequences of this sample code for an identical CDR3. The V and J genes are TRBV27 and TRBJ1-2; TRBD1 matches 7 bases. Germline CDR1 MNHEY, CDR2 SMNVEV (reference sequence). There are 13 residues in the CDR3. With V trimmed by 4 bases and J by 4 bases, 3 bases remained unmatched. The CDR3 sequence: CASSSGQVYGYTF. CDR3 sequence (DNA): TGTGCCAGCAGTTCCGGACAGGTCTATGGCTACACCTTC.

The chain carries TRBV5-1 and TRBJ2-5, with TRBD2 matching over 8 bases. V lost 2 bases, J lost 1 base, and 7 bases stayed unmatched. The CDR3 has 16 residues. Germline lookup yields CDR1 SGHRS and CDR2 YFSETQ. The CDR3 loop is CASSFSRTSSQETQYF. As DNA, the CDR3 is TGCGCCAGCAGCTTCTCTCGGACTAGCAGCCAAGAGACCCAGTACTTC.

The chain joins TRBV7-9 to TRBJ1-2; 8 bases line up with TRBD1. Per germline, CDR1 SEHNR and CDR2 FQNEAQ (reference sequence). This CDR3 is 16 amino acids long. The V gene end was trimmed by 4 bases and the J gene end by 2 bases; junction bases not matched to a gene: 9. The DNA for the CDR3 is TGTGCCAGCAGCTCCGGGACAGGTCCCTACAACTATGGCTACACCTTC. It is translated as CASSSGTGPYNYGYTF.

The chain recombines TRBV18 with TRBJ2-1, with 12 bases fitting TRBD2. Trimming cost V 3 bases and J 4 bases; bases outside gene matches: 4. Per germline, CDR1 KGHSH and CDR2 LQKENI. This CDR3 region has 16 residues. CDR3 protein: CASSPSSGRVYNEQFF. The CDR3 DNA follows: TGTGCCAGCTCACCCTCTAGCGGGAGGGTTTACAATGAGCAGTTCTTC.

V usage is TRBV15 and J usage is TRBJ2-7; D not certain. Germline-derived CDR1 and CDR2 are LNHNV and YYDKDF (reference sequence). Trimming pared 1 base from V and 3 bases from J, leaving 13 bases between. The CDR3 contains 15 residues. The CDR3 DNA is TGTGCCACCAGCAGAGCTGGGCAGGAAAACTACGAGCAGTACTTC. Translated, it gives CATSRAGQENYEQYF. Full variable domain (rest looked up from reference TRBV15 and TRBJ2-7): DAMVIQNPRYQVTQFGKPVTLSCSQTLNHNVMYWYQQKSSQAPKLLFHYYDKDFNNEADTPDNFQSRRPNTSFCFLDIRSPGLGDTAMYLCATSRAGQENYEQYFGPGTRLTVT.

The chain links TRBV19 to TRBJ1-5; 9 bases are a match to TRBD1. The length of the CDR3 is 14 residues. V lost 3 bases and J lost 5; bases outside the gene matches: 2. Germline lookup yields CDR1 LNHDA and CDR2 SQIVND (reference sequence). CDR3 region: CASSMGQGYQPQHF. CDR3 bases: TGTGCCAGTAGTATGGGACAGGGTTATCAGCCCCAGCATTTT.

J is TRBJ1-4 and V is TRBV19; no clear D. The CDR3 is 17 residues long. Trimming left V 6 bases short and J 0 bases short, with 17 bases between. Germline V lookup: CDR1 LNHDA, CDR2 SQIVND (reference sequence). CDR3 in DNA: TGTGCCAGTAGGATCGCTGGTTGGGCAGCAACTAATGAAAAACTGTTTTTT. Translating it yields CASRIAGWAATNEKLFF. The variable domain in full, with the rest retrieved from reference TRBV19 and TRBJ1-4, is DGGITQSPKYLFRKEGQNVTLSCEQNLNHDAMYWYRQDPGQGLRLIYYSQIVNDFQKGDIAEGYSVSREKKESFPLTVTSAQKNPTAFYLCASRIAGWAATNEKLFFGSGTQLSVL.

CDR3 protein: CASSGATGGGPQHF. CDR3 DNA: TGTGCCAGCAGCGGTGCGACAGGTGGGGGACCCCAGCATTTT. The rearrangement links TRBV28 to TRBJ1-5; weak D call: TRBD1 (6 bases). With 6 bases removed from V and 10 bases from J, the gap between germline ends came to 19 bases. Germline values: CDR1 MDHEN, CDR2 SYDVKM. The CDR3 sequence is 14 residues long.

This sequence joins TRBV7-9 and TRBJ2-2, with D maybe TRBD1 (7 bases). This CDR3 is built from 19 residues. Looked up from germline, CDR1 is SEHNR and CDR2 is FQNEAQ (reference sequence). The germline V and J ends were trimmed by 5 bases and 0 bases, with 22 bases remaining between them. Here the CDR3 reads CASSTTLGQGGPNTGELFF. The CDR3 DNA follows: TGTGCCAGCAGCACGACCTTGGGGCAGGGGGGACCGAACACCGGGGAGCTGTTTTTT.